This TCR beta chain was documented in a study of shared clonotypes between healthy human individuals. Profiled with immunoSEQ multiplex PCR; TCRdb holds only in-frame clones, not every one. Of 400,000 to 600,000 clones listed, more than 95% were seen once; the top ten hold about 0.06%. Points on this clone: Its specificity is not known.

Findings and limits, study-wide: Naive subsets, compared against memory subsets, generally had larger estimated richness values.

Sequences were obtained from naive CD4+ T cells sorted from blood. Subset described: CD45RA+ positively selected. This TCR came from a woman in her 30s in good health.

The CDR3 reads CASSPEQGPREQYF. CDR3 nucleotide sequence: TGTGCCAGCTCACCTGAACAGGGTCCCCGCGAGCAGTACTTC. The chain employs TRBV18 and TRBJ2-7; D perhaps matches TRBD1 (6 bases). The V end lost 3 bases, the J end lost 6 bases, and 15 bases lay between the germline ends. Looked up from germline, CDR1 is KGHSH and CDR2 is LQKENI. The CDR3 runs 14 residues.